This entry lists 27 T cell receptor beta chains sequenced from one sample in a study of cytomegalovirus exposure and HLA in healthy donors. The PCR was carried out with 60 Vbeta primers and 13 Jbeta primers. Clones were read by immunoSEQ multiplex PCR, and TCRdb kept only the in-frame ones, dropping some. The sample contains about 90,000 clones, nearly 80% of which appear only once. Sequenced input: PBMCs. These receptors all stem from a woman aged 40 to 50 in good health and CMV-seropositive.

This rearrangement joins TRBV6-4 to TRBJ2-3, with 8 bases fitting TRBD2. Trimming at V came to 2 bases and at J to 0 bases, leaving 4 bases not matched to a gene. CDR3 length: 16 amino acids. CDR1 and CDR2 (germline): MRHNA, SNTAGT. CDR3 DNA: TGTGCCAGCAGTGACGGAGCGGGAGAGAGCACAGATACGCAGTATTTT. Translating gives CASSDGAGESTDTQYF.

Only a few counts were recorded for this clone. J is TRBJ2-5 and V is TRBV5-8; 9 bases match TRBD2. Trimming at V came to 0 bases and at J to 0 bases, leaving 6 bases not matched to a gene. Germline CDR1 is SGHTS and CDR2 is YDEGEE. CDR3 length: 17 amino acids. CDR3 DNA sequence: TGTGCCAGCAGCTTGGCCGTAAGACTAGCGGACCAAGAGACCCAGTACTTC. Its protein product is CASSLAVRLADQETQYF.

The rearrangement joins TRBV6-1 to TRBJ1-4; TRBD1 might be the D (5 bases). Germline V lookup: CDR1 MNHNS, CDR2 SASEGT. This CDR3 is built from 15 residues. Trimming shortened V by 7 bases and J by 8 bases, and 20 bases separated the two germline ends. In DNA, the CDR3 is TGTGCCAGCAACAATGGCAGGGTAGGAGGGGAAAAACTGTTTTTT. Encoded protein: CASNNGRVGGEKLFF.

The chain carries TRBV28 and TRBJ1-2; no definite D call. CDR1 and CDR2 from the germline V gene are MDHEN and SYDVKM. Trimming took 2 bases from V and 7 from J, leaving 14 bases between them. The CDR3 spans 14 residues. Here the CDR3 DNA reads TGTGCCAGCAGTTTAATCGCCGGGGTGAGTGGCTACACCTTC. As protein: CASSLIAGVSGYTF.

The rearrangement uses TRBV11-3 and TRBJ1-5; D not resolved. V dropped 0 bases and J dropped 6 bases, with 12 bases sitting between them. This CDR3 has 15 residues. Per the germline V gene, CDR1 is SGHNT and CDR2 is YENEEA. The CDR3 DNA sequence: TGTGCCAGCAGCTTAGATTCGGGGAACGGTCAGCCCCAGCATTTT. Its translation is CASSLDSGNGQPQHF.

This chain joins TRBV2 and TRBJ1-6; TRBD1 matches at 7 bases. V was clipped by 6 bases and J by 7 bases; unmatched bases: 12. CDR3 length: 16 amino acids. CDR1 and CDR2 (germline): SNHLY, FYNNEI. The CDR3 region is CASRYTGTAPNSPLHF. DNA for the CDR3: TGTGCCAGCAGATACACCGGGACAGCCCCCAATTCACCCCTCCACTTT.

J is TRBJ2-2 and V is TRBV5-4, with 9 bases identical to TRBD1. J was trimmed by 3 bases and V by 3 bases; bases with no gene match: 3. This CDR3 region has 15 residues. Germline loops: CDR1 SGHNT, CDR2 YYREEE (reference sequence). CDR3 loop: CASSSGQGYTGELFF. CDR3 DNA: TGTGCCAGCAGCTCGGGACAGGGCTACACCGGGGAGCTGTTTTTT.

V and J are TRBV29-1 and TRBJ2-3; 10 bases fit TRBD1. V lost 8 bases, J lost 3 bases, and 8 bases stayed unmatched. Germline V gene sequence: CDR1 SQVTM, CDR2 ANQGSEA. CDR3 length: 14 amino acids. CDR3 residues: CSLRDRGKTDTQYF. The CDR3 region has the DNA TGCAGCCTTAGGGACAGGGGTAAAACAGATACGCAGTATTTT.

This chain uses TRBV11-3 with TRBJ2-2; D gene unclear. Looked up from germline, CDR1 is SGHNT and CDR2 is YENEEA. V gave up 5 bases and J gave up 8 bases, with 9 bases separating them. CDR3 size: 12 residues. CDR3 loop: CASSPNRGELFF. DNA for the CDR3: TGTGCCAGCAGCCCGAATCGGGGGGAGCTGTTTTTT.

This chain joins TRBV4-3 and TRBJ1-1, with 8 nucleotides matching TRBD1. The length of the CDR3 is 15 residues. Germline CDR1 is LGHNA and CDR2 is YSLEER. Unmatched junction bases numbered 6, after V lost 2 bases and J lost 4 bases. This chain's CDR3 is CASSQRLTGATEAFF. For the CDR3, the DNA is TGCGCCAGCAGCCAACGCTTGACAGGGGCCACTGAAGCTTTCTTT.

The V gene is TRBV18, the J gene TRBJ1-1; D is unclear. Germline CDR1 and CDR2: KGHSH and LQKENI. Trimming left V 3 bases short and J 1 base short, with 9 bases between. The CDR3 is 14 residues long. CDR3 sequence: CASSPGGANTEAFF. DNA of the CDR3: TGTGCCAGCTCACCCGGCGGCGCGAACACTGAAGCTTTCTTT.

Written as DNA, the CDR3 is TGTGCCAGCAGCGAGCTGTGGGGGGTTGACTATGGCTACACCTTC. This codes for CASSELWGVDYGYTF. V is TRBV6-1 and J is TRBJ1-2; maybe TRBD1 (5 bases). The ends were cut back, 6 bases at V and 3 bases at J, with 17 bases in the middle. CDR3 length: 15 residues. Germline lookup yields CDR1 MNHNS and CDR2 SASEGT.

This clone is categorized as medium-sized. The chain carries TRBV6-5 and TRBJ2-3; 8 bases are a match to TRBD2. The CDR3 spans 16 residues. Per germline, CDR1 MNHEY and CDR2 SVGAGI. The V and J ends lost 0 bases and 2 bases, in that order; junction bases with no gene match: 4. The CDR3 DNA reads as TGTGCCAGCAGTTACTCGCCTAGCGGGTTCACAGATACGCAGTATTTT. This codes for CASSYSPSGFTDTQYF.

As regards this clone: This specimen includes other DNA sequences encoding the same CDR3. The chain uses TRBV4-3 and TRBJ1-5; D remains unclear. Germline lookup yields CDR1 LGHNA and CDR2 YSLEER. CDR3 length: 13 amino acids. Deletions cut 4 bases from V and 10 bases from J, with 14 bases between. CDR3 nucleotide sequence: TGCGCCAGCAGCCTCGAGGGTCGTCAACCCCAGCATTTT. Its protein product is CASSLEGRQPQHF.

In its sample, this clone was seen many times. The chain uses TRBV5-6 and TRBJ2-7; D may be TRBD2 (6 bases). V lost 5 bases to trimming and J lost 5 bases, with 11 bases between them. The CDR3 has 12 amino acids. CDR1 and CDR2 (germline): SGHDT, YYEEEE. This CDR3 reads CASSYGRNEQYF. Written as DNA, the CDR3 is TGTGCCAGCAGTTATGGGAGGAACGAGCAGTACTTC.

The CDR3 sequence: CASSLIPSGDVAYEQYF. CDR3 DNA: TGTGCCAGCAGCTTGATACCGTCAGGGGACGTTGCCTACGAGCAGTACTTC. The chain links TRBV11-2 to TRBJ2-7, with D maybe TRBD1 (6 bases). V lost 3 bases and J lost 2, with 20 bases in between. The germline gives CDR1 SGHAT, CDR2 FQNNGV. This CDR3 is 17 amino acids long.

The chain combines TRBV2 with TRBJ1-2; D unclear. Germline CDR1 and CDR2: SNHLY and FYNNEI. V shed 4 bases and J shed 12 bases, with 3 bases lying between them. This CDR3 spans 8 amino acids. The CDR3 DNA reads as TGTGCCAGCAGTGGTAACACCTTC. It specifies CASSGNTF. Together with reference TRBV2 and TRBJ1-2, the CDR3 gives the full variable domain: EPEVTQTPSHQVTQMGQEVILRCVPISNHLYFYWYRQILGQKVEFLVSFYNNEISEKSEIFDDQFSVERPDGSNFTLKIRSTKLEDSAMYFCASSGNTFGSGTRLTVV.

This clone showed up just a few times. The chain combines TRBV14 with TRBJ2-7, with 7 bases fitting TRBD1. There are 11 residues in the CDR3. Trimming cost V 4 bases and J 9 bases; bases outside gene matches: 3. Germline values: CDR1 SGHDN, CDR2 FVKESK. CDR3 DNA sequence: TGTGCCAGCAGCCTGGACAGGATGCAGTACTTC. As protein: CASSLDRMQYF.

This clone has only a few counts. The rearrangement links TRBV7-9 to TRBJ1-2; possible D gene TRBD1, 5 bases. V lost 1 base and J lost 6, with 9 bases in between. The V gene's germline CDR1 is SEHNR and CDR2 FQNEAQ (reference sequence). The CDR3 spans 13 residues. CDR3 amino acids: CASSLVTAHGYTF. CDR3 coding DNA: TGTGCCAGCAGCTTAGTGACAGCCCATGGCTACACCTTC. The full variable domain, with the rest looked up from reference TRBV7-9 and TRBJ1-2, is DTGVSQNPRHKITKRGQNVTFRCDPISEHNRLYWYRQTLGQGPEFLTYFQNEAQLEKSRLLSDRFSAERPKGSFSTLEIQRTEQGDSAMYLCASSLVTAHGYTFGSGTRLTVV.

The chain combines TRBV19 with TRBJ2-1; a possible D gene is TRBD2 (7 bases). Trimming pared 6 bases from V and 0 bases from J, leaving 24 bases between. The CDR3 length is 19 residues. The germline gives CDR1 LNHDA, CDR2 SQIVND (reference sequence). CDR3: CASSLRGGQSLSSYNEQFF. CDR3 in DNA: TGTGCCAGTAGCCTTAGGGGGGGGCAGTCTCTTAGCTCCTACAATGAGCAGTTCTTC.

CDR3: CASSQDLSSGTGPGEQYF. The CDR3 bases are TGCGCCAGCAGCCAAGATTTATCCTCCGGGACAGGCCCGGGGGAGCAGTACTTC. This chain joins TRBV4-3 and TRBJ2-7, with TRBD1 matching 8 bases. In germline, CDR1 is LGHNA, CDR2 YSLEER. The V segment lost 0 bases and the J segment 7 bases; nucleotides outside the gene matches: 17. This CDR3 region has 18 residues.

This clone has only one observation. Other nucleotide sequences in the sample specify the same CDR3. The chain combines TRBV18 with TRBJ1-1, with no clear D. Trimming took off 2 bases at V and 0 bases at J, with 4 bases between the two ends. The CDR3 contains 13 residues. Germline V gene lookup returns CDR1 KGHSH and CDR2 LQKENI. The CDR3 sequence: CASSPGLNTEAFF. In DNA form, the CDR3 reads TGTGCCAGCTCACCAGGCCTGAACACTGAAGCTTTCTTT.

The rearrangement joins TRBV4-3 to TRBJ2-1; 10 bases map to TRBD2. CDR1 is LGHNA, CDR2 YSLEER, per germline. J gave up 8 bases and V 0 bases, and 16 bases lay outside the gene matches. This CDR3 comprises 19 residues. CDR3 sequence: CASSQERLGPSGSRHEQFF. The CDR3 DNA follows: TGCGCCAGCAGCCAAGAGAGGTTAGGGCCTAGCGGGAGTAGGCATGAGCAGTTCTTC.

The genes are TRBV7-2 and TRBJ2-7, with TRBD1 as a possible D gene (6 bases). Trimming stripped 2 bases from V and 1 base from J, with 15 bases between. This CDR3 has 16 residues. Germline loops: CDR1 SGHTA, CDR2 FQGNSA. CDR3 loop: CASSLTRVTGSYEQYF. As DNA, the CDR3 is TGTGCCAGCAGCTTAACTAGGGTAACAGGGTCCTACGAGCAGTACTTC.

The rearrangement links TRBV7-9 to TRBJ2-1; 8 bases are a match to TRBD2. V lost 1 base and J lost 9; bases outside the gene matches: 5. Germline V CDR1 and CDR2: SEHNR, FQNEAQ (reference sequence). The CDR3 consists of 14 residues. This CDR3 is CASSLEGSGAEQFF. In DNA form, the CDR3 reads TGTGCCAGCAGCTTAGAGGGTAGCGGGGCTGAGCAGTTCTTC.

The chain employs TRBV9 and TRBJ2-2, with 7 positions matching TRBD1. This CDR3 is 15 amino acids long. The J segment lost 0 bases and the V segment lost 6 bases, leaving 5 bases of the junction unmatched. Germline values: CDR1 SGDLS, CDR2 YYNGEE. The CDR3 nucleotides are TGTGCCAGCACCCCCGGGACAGCGAACACCGGGGAGCTGTTTTTT. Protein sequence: CASTPGTANTGELFF.

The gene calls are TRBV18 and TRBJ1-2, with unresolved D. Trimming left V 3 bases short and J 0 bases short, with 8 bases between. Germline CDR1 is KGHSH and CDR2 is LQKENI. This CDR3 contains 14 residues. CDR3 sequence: CASSPASTNYGYTF. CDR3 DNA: TGTGCCAGCTCACCGGCCAGTACTAACTATGGCTACACCTTC.